Detailed here is one TCR beta chain. The antigen is unknown. Data came from immunoSEQ multiplex PCR; TCRdb stores just in-frame clones and leaves some out. The data show roughly 130,000 clones, around 90% seen once. The data were taken from a study of T cell responses to AZD1222 COVID-19 vaccine. Findings of the study overall: CD4 TCRs linked to vaccination spanned spike, dominating at 160-218 and 743-854.

The sequence came from an adult in good health. Specimen: peripheral blood, collected on day 0 of AZD1222 vaccination.

CDR3 protein: CASSVAGQDSGQYF. Written as DNA, the CDR3 is TGTGCCAGCAGCGTAGCGGGACAGGATTCGGGGCAGTACTTC. The chain uses TRBV9 and TRBJ2-7; 8 bases agree with TRBD1. Germline CDR1 and CDR2: SGDLS and YYNGEE. The V and J ends lost 0 bases and 9 bases, in that order; junction bases with no gene match: 8. There are 14 residues in the CDR3.